This T cell receptor (beta chain) was sequenced in a study of blood T cell repertoires in COVID-19. Across the study: Material from acute and convalescent COVID-19 was sourced from the United States, Italy and Spain.

How the authors handled the data: Nucleated cell counts were estimated from reference gene primer amplification. Some clones are missing from TCRdb's copy, which holds only in-frame ones; the method was immunoSEQ multiplex PCR. The DNA gave D and trimming, while V, J and clone size come from that table. This sample carries roughly 220,000 clones, around 81% of them seen once, and the ten largest clones take 3% to 3.5%. The receptor's source is a woman aged 30 to 39 who had recovered from COVID-19. The material sequenced was peripheral blood.

The CDR3 nucleotides read TGCGCCAGCAGCGATCCACGCGGGACTAGCGAGTTTAGCACAGATACGCAGTATTTT. As protein: CASSDPRGTSEFSTDTQYF. The chain recombines TRBV10-2 with TRBJ2-3, with 10 bases lining up with TRBD2. This CDR3 spans 19 amino acids. Looked up from germline, CDR1 is WSHSY and CDR2 is SAAADI. The ends lost 6 bases at V and 0 bases at J; junction bases unmatched: 15.